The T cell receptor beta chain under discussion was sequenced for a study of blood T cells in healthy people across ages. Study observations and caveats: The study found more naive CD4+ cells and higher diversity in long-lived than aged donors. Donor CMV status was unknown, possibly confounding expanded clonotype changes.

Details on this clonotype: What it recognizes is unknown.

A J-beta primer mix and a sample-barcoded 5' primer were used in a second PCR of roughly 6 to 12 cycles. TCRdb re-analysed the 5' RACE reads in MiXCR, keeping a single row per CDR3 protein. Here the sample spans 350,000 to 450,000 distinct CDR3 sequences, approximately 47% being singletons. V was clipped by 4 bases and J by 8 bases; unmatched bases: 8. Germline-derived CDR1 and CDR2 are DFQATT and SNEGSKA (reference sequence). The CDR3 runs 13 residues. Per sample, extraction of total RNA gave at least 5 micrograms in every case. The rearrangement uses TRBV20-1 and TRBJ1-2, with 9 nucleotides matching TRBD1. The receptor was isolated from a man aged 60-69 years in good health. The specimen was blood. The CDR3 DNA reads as TGCAGTGCTAACACCGGGACAGGGAGAGGCTACACCTTC. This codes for CSANTGTGRGYTF.